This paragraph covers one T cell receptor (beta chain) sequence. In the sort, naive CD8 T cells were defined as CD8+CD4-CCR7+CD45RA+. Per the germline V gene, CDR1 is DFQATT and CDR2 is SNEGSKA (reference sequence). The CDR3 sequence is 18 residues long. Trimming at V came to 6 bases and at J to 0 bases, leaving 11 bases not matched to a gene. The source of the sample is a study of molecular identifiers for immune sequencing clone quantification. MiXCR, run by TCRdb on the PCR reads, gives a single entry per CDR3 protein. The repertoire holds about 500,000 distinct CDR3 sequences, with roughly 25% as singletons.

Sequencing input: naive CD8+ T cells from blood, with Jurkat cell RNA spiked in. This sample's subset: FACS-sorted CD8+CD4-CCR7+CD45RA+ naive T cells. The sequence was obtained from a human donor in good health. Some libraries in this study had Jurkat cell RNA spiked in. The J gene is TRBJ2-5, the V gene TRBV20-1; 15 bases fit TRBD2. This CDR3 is CSARIPWTSGRDQETQYF. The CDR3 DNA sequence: TGCAGTGCGAGAATTCCATGGACTAGCGGGAGGGACCAAGAGACCCAGTACTTC.